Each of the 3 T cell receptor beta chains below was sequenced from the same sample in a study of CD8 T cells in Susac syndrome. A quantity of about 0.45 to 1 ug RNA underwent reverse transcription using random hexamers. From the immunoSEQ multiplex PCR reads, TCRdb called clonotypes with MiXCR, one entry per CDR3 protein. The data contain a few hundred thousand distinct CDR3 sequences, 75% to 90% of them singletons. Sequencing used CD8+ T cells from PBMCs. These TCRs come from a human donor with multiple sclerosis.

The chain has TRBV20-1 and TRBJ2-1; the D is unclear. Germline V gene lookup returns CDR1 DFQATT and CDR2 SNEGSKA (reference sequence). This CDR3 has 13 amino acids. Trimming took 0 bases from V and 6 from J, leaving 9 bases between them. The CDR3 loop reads CSARDRLFNEQFF. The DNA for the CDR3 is TGCAGTGCTAGAGATCGCCTATTCAATGAGCAGTTCTTC.

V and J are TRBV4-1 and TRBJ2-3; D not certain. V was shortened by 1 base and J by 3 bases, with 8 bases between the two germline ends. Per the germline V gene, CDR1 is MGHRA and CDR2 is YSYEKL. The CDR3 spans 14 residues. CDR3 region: CASSQGPFTDTQYF. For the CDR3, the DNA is TGCGCCAGCAGCCAAGGCCCCTTTACAGATACGCAGTATTTT.

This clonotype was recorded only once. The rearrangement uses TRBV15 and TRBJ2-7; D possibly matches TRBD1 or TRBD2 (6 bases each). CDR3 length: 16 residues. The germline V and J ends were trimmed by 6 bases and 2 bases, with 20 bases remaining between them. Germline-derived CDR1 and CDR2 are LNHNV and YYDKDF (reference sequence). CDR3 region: CATRPESTGTAYEQYF. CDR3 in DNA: TGTGCCACCAGACCGGAAAGCACAGGGACTGCCTACGAGCAGTACTTC.